The entry that follows covers one T cell receptor (beta chain) sequence. Measured with immunoSEQ multiplex PCR; TCRdb has only the in-frame clones, and not every one. Of approximately 70,000 clones in the sample, 90% to 95% are singletons; the top ten hold 4.4%. The TCR was taken from a man aged 35 to 55 with rheumatoid arthritis. The sequenced sample consisted of PBMCs.

The CDR3: CATSRAPKAAGYNSPLHF. The CDR3 DNA reads TGTGCCACCAGCAGAGCCCCAAAAGCGGCAGGCTATAATTCACCCCTCCACTTT. This rearrangement joins TRBV15 to TRBJ1-6; no firm D call. Germline V gives CDR1 LNHNV, CDR2 YYDKDF (reference sequence). The germline V and J ends were trimmed by 1 base and 3 bases, with 16 bases remaining between them. The CDR3 covers 18 residues.